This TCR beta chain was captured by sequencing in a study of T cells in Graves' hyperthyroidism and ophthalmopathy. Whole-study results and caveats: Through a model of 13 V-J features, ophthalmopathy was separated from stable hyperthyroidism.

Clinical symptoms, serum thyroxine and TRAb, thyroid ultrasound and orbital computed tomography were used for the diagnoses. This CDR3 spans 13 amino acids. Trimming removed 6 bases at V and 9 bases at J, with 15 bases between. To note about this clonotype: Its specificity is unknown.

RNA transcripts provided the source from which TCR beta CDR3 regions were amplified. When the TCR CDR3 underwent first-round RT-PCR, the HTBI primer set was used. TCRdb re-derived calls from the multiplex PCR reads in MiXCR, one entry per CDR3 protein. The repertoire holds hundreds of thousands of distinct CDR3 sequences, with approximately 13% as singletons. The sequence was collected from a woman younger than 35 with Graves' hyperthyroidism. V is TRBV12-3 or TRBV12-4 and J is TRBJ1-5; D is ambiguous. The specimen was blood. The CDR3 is CASSPNVGGPQHF. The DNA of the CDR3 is TGTGCCAGCAGCCCAAACGTGGGCGGGCCCCAGCATTTT.